A selection of T cell receptor beta chains follows, all from one sample in a study of T-cell reconstitution after alpha-beta-depleted transplantation in children. MiXCR, applied by TCRdb to the PCR reads, yields one record per CDR3 protein. The sample contains 600,000 to 700,000 distinct CDR3 sequences, roughly 17% of which appear only once. Here the sequenced sample was PBMCs from the stem cell graft donor, taken from the stem cell graft. The receptor set was obtained from a human donor who donated a stem cell graft to a child with acute myeloid leukemia. CDR3s include the opening cysteine and the closing phenylalanine or tryptophan. The D gene is left open where the match is weak. A row's size may be missing; if present it is once, few, many or a size class.

clone size	V gene	D gene	J gene	CDR3 DNA	CDR3 protein
-	TRBV2	-	TRBJ1-5	TGTGCCAGCAGTCTCCGCGACAGGCTCAATCAGCCCCAGCATTTT	CASSLRDRLNQPQHF
many	TRBV7-6	-	TRBJ1-3	TGTGCCAGCAGCCCAGGGAGCTCTGGAAACACCATATATTTT	CASSPGSSGNTIYF
-	TRBV11-2	TRBD1	TRBJ1-6	TGTGCCAGCAGCTTCGACAGGGGGGGGAATTCACCCCTCCACTTT	CASSFDRGGNSPLHF
many	TRBV12-3/TRBV12-4	TRBD1	TRBJ1-2	TGTGCCAGCAGTGACCGGGACAGCGAAAACTATGGCTACACCTTC	CASSDRDSENYGYTF
-	TRBV5-5	-	TRBJ2-3	TGTGCCAGCAGCTCCCACCCTACAGGGAGCCTCACAGATACGCAGTATTTT	CASSSHPTGSLTDTQYF
many	TRBV20-1	TRBD1	TRBJ2-5	TGCAGTGCTTCTACAGGGGTGGAGACCCAGTACTTC	CSASTGVETQYF
many	TRBV20-1	-	TRBJ2-7	TGCAGTGCTAGAGACGGGGAGCTTTTATCCTACGAGCAGTACTTC	CSARDGELLSYEQYF
few	TRBV4-1	-	TRBJ2-3	TGCGCCAGCAGCCAAGATCAGGGCTCAGCAGATACGCAGTATTTT	CASSQDQGSADTQYF
-	TRBV5-1	TRBD1	TRBJ1-1	TGCGCCAGCAGTAAGACCTTAACAGGGGCGAACACTGAAGCTTTCTTT	CASSKTLTGANTEAFF
-	TRBV12-5	-	TRBJ2-6	TGTGCTAGTGGTTTGGTAGCTAACTCTGGGGCCAACGTCCTGACTTTC	CASGLVANSGANVLTF
few	TRBV20-1	TRBD1	TRBJ1-5	TGCAGTGCTGAGGGGACAGGGGCCCGGAAGCCCCAGCATTTT	CSAEGTGARKPQHF
-	TRBV7-2	-	TRBJ1-2	TGTGCCAGCAGCCCCGTGGGGAGGGTGCATGGCTACACCTTC	CASSPVGRVHGYTF
-	TRBV13	-	TRBJ1-2	TGTGCCAGCAGCTTAGGGGACCCCGGAGGCTATGGCTACACCTTC	CASSLGDPGGYGYTF
few	TRBV10-3	TRBD2	TRBJ2-3	TGTGCCATCAGTACTAGCGGGGTAACAGATACGCAGTATTTT	CAISTSGVTDTQYF
many	TRBV20-1	TRBD2	TRBJ2-1	TGCAGTGCTAGAGAACCCAGGACTAGCGGGGAGTACTACTCCTACAATGAGCAGTTCTTC	CSAREPRTSGEYYSYNEQFF
few	TRBV6-1	-	TRBJ2-1	TGTGCCAGCAGCGCGGTGGGGAACAATGAGCAGTTCTTC	CASSAVGNNEQFF
-	TRBV6-1	-	TRBJ1-5	TGTGCCAGCAGTGAAGTGGGGGGGAAAAATCAGCCCCAGCATTTT	CASSEVGGKNQPQHF
many	TRBV24-1	-	TRBJ2-5	TGTGCCACCAGTGATTCACGGACAGCGCAAGAGACCCAGTACTTC	CATSDSRTAQETQYF
-	TRBV18	-	TRBJ2-4	TGTGCCAGCTCACCCTCTGTGGGTAGCTCCATAGCCAAAAACATTCAGTACTTC	CASSPSVGSSIAKNIQYF
-	TRBV20-1	TRBD1	TRBJ2-3	TGCAGTGCTAAAAGAGGGGGCCCCACAGATACGCAGTATTTT	CSAKRGGPTDTQYF
few	TRBV7-9	TRBD1	TRBJ1-4	TGTGCCAGCAGCTTAAAAGGACAGGACCCAAAACTGTTTTTT	CASSLKGQDPKLFF
few	TRBV7-8	-	TRBJ1-1	TGTGCCAGCAGCTTAGTATCCGCCAGGGAAGACACTGAAGCTTTCTTT	CASSLVSAREDTEAFF
-	TRBV11-2	TRBD2	TRBJ2-1	TGTGCCAGCAGCCGGGGGAGGGGTAATGAGCAGTTCTTC	CASSRGRGNEQFF
few	TRBV10-2	TRBD1	TRBJ2-5	TGCGCCAGCAGTTCCGGGACAGGGGGCATGGAGACCCAGTACTTC	CASSSGTGGMETQYF
many	TRBV20-1	TRBD2	TRBJ2-3	TGCAGTGCTGAGGGGGGAATTATGGCTAGCGGGGGAGCAGATACGCAGTATTTT	CSAEGGIMASGGADTQYF
-	TRBV11-2	-	TRBJ1-2	TGTGCCAGCAGCTTATACAGACCAAACAACTATGGCTACACCTTC	CASSLYRPNNYGYTF
many	TRBV20-1	-	TRBJ1-2	TGCAGTGGGATTGGAGGGTACTATGGCTACACCTTC	CSGIGGYYGYTF
-	TRBV4-3	-	TRBJ1-2	TGCGCCAGCAGCCAAGTGGCGGGGGGCGCAAACGCTGGCCCATATGGCTACACCTTC	CASSQVAGGANAGPYGYTF
many	TRBV20-1	TRBD2	TRBJ2-2	TGCAGTGCTAGTGGACTAGCGGGGTCGAACACCGGGGAGCTGTTTTTT	CSASGLAGSNTGELFF
-	TRBV18	-	TRBJ2-5	TGTGCCAGCTCTCCGGGGCCTGCCGTTGAGACCCAGTACTTC	CASSPGPAVETQYF
few	TRBV29-1	-	TRBJ2-3	TGCAGCGTTGATCCTAGGGGGACGGGAACCACAGATACGCAGTATTTT	CSVDPRGTGTTDTQYF
many	TRBV20-1	TRBD1	TRBJ2-3	TGCAGTGCTGACCAGGGGGGCACAGATACGCAGTATTTT	CSADQGGTDTQYF
many	TRBV20-1	TRBD1	TRBJ1-6	TGCAGTCCCCTCTCAGGGACAGCAAATTCACCCCTCCACTTT	CSPLSGTANSPLHF
many	TRBV20-1	-	TRBJ2-5	TGCAGTGCTAGCCCCTCGCGGGGTGGGGAGACCCAGTACTTC	CSASPSRGGETQYF
many	TRBV20-1	-	TRBJ2-4	TGCAGTGCCTCCCCGTATCTCCTAGCCAAAAACATTCAGTACTTC	CSASPYLLAKNIQYF
many	TRBV7-2	-	TRBJ2-1	TGTGCCAGCAGCTTAGCGCAAGGGACACGGGATGAGCAGTTCTTC	CASSLAQGTRDEQFF
-	TRBV7-8	-	TRBJ2-1	TGTGCCAGCAGCTTGGAGGGGGGAAACTACAATGAGCAGTTCTTC	CASSLEGGNYNEQFF
-	TRBV29-1	-	TRBJ1-2	TGCAGCGTTGAAGATATATCCAGCCTTTCAAACTATGGCTACACCTTC	CSVEDISSLSNYGYTF
many	TRBV6-5	-	TRBJ2-7	TGTGCCAGCGGACGGAGCTCCTACGAGCAGTACTTC	CASGRSSYEQYF
few	TRBV5-1	TRBD2	TRBJ2-3	TGCGCCAGCAGAGTGAGCGGGGGCAGCACAGATACGCAGTATTTT	CASRVSGGSTDTQYF
-	TRBV27	TRBD2	TRBJ2-2	TGTGCCAGCAGAACCGCCGGGACTAGCGGGGCTCGGGGCACCGGGGAGCTGTTTTTT	CASRTAGTSGARGTGELFF
many	TRBV20-1	TRBD2	TRBJ2-5	TGCAGTGCTACGCCTAGCGGGGGATGGGAGACCCAGTACTTC	CSATPSGGWETQYF
many	TRBV20-1	-	TRBJ1-1	TGCAGTGCTAGAGCGGGTTGGGGCACTGAAGCTTTCTTT	CSARAGWGTEAFF
few	TRBV18	-	TRBJ1-2	TGTGCCAGCTCACCCGCCCGGGGGGCGAACTATGGCTACACCTTC	CASSPARGANYGYTF
-	TRBV5-5	-	TRBJ2-3	TGTGCCAGCAGCCTTCCGCGGGGAGACTTGACAGATACGCAGTATTTT	CASSLPRGDLTDTQYF
few	TRBV24-1	TRBD1	TRBJ2-3	TGTGCCACCAGTGACTCAGACCGGGACAGGGGGCGGCATACGCAGTATTTT	CATSDSDRDRGRHTQYF
many	TRBV15	-	TRBJ2-1	TGTGCCACCAGCAGAGATGTGGGCAATGAGCAGTTCTTC	CATSRDVGNEQFF
many	TRBV7-2	-	TRBJ2-5	TGTGCCAGCAGCCCGGCCAGTTCTTCACCAGAGACCCAGTACTTC	CASSPASSSPETQYF
-	TRBV20-1	-	TRBJ1-4	TGCAGTGCTAGACCGACTCAGGGGAGTAATGAAAAACTGTTTTTT	CSARPTQGSNEKLFF